This T cell receptor beta chain was identified during a study of T cells in Graves' hyperthyroidism and ophthalmopathy. Study-wide background: Before any treatment, at initial diagnosis, peripheral blood was collected.

Many counts were recorded for this clonotype. The antigen remains undetermined. In germline, CDR1 is SGHAT, CDR2 FQNNGV. V was shortened by 4 bases and J by 5 bases, with 18 bases between the two germline ends. The CDR3 is made up of 15 amino acids. TCR beta CDR3 sequences were amplified from RNA transcripts. The HTBI primer set was used in a first-round RT-PCR of the TCR CDR3. TCRdb fed the multiplex PCR reads into MiXCR, producing one record per CDR3 protein. The table lists 500,000 or so distinct CDR3 sequences, about a sixth of them singletons. Overall study findings and caveats: Using 13 V-J features, a model discriminated ophthalmopathy from stable hyperthyroidism.

This chain joins TRBV11-2 and TRBJ2-7; tentatively, D is TRBD1 or TRBD2 (6 bases each). The sample taken for sequencing was blood. The receptor comes from a woman younger than 30 with Graves' ophthalmopathy. CDR3 coding DNA: TGTGCCAGCAGCTGGACCGCTACGGGGGCCCACGAGCAGTACTTC. Translation gives CASSWTATGAHEQYF.